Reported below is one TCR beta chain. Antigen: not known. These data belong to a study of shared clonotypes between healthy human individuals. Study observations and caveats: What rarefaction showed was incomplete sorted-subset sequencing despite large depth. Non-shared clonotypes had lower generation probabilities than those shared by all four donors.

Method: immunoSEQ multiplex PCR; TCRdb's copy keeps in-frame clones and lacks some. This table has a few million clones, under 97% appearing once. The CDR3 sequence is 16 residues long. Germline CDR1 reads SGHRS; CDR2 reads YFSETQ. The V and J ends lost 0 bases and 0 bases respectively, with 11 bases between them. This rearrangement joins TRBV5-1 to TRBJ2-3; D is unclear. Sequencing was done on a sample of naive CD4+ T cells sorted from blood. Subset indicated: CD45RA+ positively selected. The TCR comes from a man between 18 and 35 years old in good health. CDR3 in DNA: TGCGCCAGCAGCTTGGTGGCAGGCCTGAGCACAGATACGCAGTATTTT. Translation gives CASSLVAGLSTDTQYF.